This T cell receptor (beta chain) comes out of a study of Graves' ophthalmopathy and Graves' hyperthyroidism. Findings of the study overall: The model forecast ophthalmopathy progression, reaching roughly 71% sensitivity and about 75% specificity.

The V gene's germline CDR1 is LGHNT and CDR2 FRNRAP. This CDR3 contains 11 residues. Trimming removed 3 bases from V and 4 bases from J, with 4 bases in between. Amplified material comprised TCR beta CDR3 regions derived from RNA transcripts. An opening RT-PCR round employed HTBI primers and preceded a second-round multiplex PCR. TCRdb independently ran MiXCR on the multiplex PCR reads; one entry per CDR3 protein. Of some 380,000 distinct CDR3 sequences detected, 15% to 19% appear once; the ten largest clones hold about 7%. Diagnosis was based on clinical symptoms, serum thyroxine, TRAb, thyroid ultrasound and orbital computed tomography. This clonotype was counted at least ten times. Its antigen is not identified.

The clonotype comes from a woman aged 18-29 years with stable Graves' hyperthyroidism. The J gene is TRBJ2-7, the V gene TRBV12-5; D is ambiguous. The sample taken for sequencing was peripheral blood. The CDR3 loop reads CASGFDYEQYF. CDR3 in DNA: TGTGCTAGTGGTTTCGATTACGAGCAGTACTTC.